Sequencing of this T cell receptor beta chain was carried out in a study of blood T cell repertoires in COVID-19. The overall study: The United States, Italy and Spain provided the acute and convalescent COVID-19 samples. PBMCs, B-cell-depleted T cells, or T cells provided the cDNA or gDNA that made up the material.

The authors' processing: It was from reference gene primer amplification that nucleated cell counts were estimated. Data came from immunoSEQ multiplex PCR; TCRdb stores just in-frame clones and leaves some out. V and J calls and clone size are given by that table; D and trimming were obtained from the DNA. The sample contains over 100,000 clones, about 91% of which appear only once. The V gene lost 1 base and the J gene lost 11 bases, with 11 bases spanning the gap. The germline V gene encodes CDR1 LNHDA and CDR2 SQIVND (reference sequence). The CDR3 is made up of 12 amino acids. The chain has TRBV19 and TRBJ1-1; TRBD1 is a possible D gene (5 bases). The TCR originated in a man aged 18 to 29 with acute or convalescent COVID-19. The sample comprised peripheral blood. CDR3 region: CASSIAWGRAFF. CDR3 coding DNA: TGTGCCAGTAGTATAGCCTGGGGGAGGGCTTTCTTT.